This T cell receptor beta chain was documented in a study of cytomegalovirus exposure and HLA in healthy donors. It was with 60 Vbeta and 13 Jbeta primers that the PCR ran. Profiling relied on immunoSEQ multiplex PCR, and the TCRdb table lists in-frame clones only, not all of them. Found here are some 180,000 clones, 87% of them singletons; the top ten hold about 1.1%. Trimming removed 0 bases from V and 7 bases from J; junction bases left unmatched: 8. There are 16 residues in the CDR3. From germline, CDR1 is SGDLS and CDR2 YYNGEE. The rearrangement uses TRBV9 and TRBJ2-7; 12 bases are a match to TRBD1. The sequence was collected from a boy aged 2 to 10 in good health and CMV-seronegative. The specimen was PBMCs. CDR3 in amino acids: CASSVAGGQGAEEQYF. CDR3 bases: TGTGCCAGCAGCGTAGCAGGGGGACAGGGGGCGGAAGAGCAGTACTTC. Variable domain in full (rest from reference TRBV9 and TRBJ2-7): DSGVTQTPKHLITATGQRVTLRCSPRSGDLSVYWYQQSLDQGLQFLIQYYNGEERAKGNILERFSAQQFPDLHSELNLSSLELGDSALYFCASSVAGGQGAEEQYFGPGTRLTVT.